Presented here are 7 T cell receptor beta chains from one specimen sequenced in a study of monozygotic twins with inflammatory bowel disease. TCRdb reprocessed the 5' RACE reads, with one entry per CDR3 protein and no DNA. The listing records about 200,000 distinct CDR3 sequences. Sample: blood. These receptors came from a human donor with ulcerative colitis or Crohn's disease, or a healthy co-twin of an affected twin (not recorded which).

V usage is TRBV7-8 and J usage is TRBJ2-5; TCRdb gives TRBD1 as the D gene, but with no DNA this cannot be confirmed. This CDR3 spans 17 amino acids. Germline CDR1 and CDR2: SGHVS and FQNEAQ. CDR3 region: CASSLAGKGTEQETQYF.

The rearrangement links TRBV4-1 to TRBJ1-5. Germline V gene data show CDR1 as MGHRA and CDR2 as YSYEKL. There are 15 residues in the CDR3. The CDR3 protein is CASSQGGGSNQPQHF.

The chain is built from TRBV4-2 and TRBJ2-3; TCRdb indicates TRBD1, and absent DNA this call remains unverified. This CDR3 is built from 13 residues. CDR1 is LGHNA, CDR2 YNFKEQ, per germline. CDR3 amino acids: CASSGTGKDTQYF.

This rearrangement joins TRBV7-2 to TRBJ1-2; TCRdb indicates TRBD1, and absent DNA this call remains unverified. CDR1 is SGHTA and CDR2 is FQGNSA in the germline V gene. The CDR3 has 13 residues. This CDR3 reads CASSGQGFYGYTF.

The chain uses TRBV5-1 and TRBJ2-2; the TCRdb D gene call, TRBD1, has no DNA to confirm it. Per the germline V gene, CDR1 is SGHRS and CDR2 is YFSETQ. The CDR3 extends over 15 amino acids. CDR3 amino acids: CASNFGGPNTGELFF.

V usage is TRBV2 and J usage is TRBJ1-4. The CDR3 spans 13 residues. Looked up from germline, CDR1 is SNHLY and CDR2 is FYNNEI. The CDR3 is CASSGATNEKLFF. Full variable domain (outside the CDR3, taken from reference TRBV2 and TRBJ1-4): EPEVTQTPSHQVTQMGQEVILRCVPISNHLYFYWYRQILGQKVEFLVSFYNNEISEKSEIFDDQFSVERPDGSNFTLKIRSTKLEDSAMYFCASSGATNEKLFFGSGTQLSVL.

The chain links TRBV7-8 to TRBJ2-3. The germline CDR1 and CDR2 sequences are SGHVS and FQNEAQ. The CDR3 has 14 residues. The CDR3 sequence is CASSLGRIADTQYF. Combining the CDR3 with reference TRBV7-8 and TRBJ2-3 gives the whole variable domain GAGVSQSPRYKVAKRGQDVALRCDPISGHVSLFWYQQALGQGPEFLTYFQNEAQLDKSGLPSDRFFAERPEGSVSTLKIQRTQQEDSAVYLCASSLGRIADTQYFGPGTRLTVL.